This TCR beta chain was identified in a study of cytomegalovirus exposure and HLA in healthy donors (TCRdb year 2017). Regarding the research as a whole: An earlier analysis of several hundred of the donors reported approximately 280 Gb of sequence data and some 110 million unique TCR beta sequences obtained from 180 million or so T cells. About 320 gigabases of sequencing data and some 85 million unique TCR sequences were included in an early release covering about 600 HLA-typed donors. Of the approximately 400 genotyped donors, roughly 80% were placed in the genetic ancestry cluster associated with self-reported Caucasian donors. The study was designed to test whether signatures of past pathogen exposure could be identified by cataloging public T cell receptors. The study profiled the T cell repertoires of under 850 subjects by immunosequencing and related them to cytomegalovirus serostatus. A separate validation cohort of 100 to 150 different subjects was used in addition to the roughly 700-subject first cohort. The study combined high-throughput TCR immunosequencing, statistical association of individual TCRs with disease status, and machine learning to predict cytomegalovirus infection status. To study patterns of TCR occurrence, a later analysis re-analyzed previously published TCR beta repertoires from around 670 donors and added high-resolution HLA genotyping. Rather than drawing on any new phenotypic data, the later analysis identified candidate immune exposures from TCR beta sequences and the way those sequences occurred across donors. An earlier analysis of several hundred of the donors used high-throughput TCR beta sequencing to judge whether each TCR beta V gene segment behaved as functional or pseudogenic. Donor age, sex, ethnicity and CMV serostatus were collected together with the repertoire data. In a later genetic analysis, genome-wide SNP genotypes for 398 of the 666 donors were used, and that subset was treated as a discovery cohort. Every repertoire in the discovery cohort had been generated on one and the same sequencing platform. Class I and class II HLA loci were covered by the typing at four-digit resolution. Typing coverage varied by locus: about 629-630 donors for A, B, C, DRB1 and DQB1; more than 500 for DQA1; some 610 for DPA1; about 450 for DPB1. Several DR-DQ haplotypes were treated as single units for association and clustering because of strong linkage in the cohort. Among 398 genotyped donors of the cohort, an average of about 240,000 unique TCR beta nucleotide sequences were sequenced per donor, about a sixth of them non-productive.

Turning to this clone: Its binding antigen is unknown. Base quality data are lacking; no much larger clone is found one base away.

Libraries were made using the immunoSEQ multiplex PCR assay. A mixture of 60 forward primers for TCR Vbeta segments and 13 reverse primers for TCR Jbeta segments was used in the multiplex PCR. Amplification of the CDR3 region of rearranged TCR beta genes was performed with a multiplex PCR assay on genomic DNA. Amplified TCR beta libraries were sequenced as 87-base-pair reads on the Illumina HiSeq System. Per the source publication's procedure: A later analysis tallied tens of millions of unique TCR beta chains across the 600 to 700 repertoires, and about 10 million of those chains were shared by two or more donors. Raw reads were error-corrected and collapsed into unique sequences with a nearest-neighbor algorithm that merged closely related sequences to remove PCR and sequencing errors. To assign V, D and J gene segments, CDR3 sequences were aligned to IMGT reference sequences. For a sequence to be retained, a match of at least six nucleotides was required to both a V gene segment and a J gene segment. Rearrangements were classified as productive when the CDR3 lacked stop codons and remained in frame with V and J, and all other rearrangements were classified as non-productive. CDR3 was defined according to IMGT convention as the region running from the second conserved V-encoded cysteine to the conserved J-encoded phenylalanine. In an earlier analysis of around 600 of the donors, sequences lacking an unambiguous match to a single V gene segment were excluded. An earlier analysis of fewer than 650 of the donors classified V segments as functional when productive rearrangements were above 56.7% and as segregating when the standard deviation between donors was above 5%. To diagnose cytomegalovirus status from the catalog of TCR beta chain sequences, a statistical classification framework was built. In a later analysis, TCR nucleotide sequences were compared against IMGT/GENE-DB human TR gene sequences so that V and J genes could be assigned. The TCRdist pipeline was used in a later analysis to assign CDR3 sequences and most-parsimonious VDJ recombination scenarios. A later analysis defined each TCR beta chain by its CDR3 amino acid sequence plus V-gene family, and excluded reads lacking a unique V-gene family. As a way to deal with suspected cross-contamination and a sequencing artifact, a later analysis dropped 500 to 700 nucleotide sequences that were highly shared and had low generation probability. A later analysis calculated a clonal expansion index for each public chain from normalized within-repertoire ranks of inferred template counts. Generation probabilities in a later analysis came from a VDJ recombination model fitted to out-of-frame rearrangements, and those results were checked against IGoR. Hypergeometric tests were used in a later analysis to score TCR-TCR, TCR-HLA and TCR-CMV co-occurrence, with a repertoire-size bias correction applied to the TCR pairs. To estimate false discovery rates, a later analysis permuted the HLA or CMV assignments 20 times. In a later analysis, co-occurring TCRs were grouped with DBSCAN, and TCRdist sequence similarity was added when clustering was performed within HLA-allele-positive subsets. Repertoires with fewer than 30,000 or more than 120,000 public chains were left out of co-occurrence clustering, as were a handful of repertoires with anomalous nucleotide sharing. TCRdb took over this immuneACCESS table, retaining in-frame rearrangements with V and J assigned. Such tables are incomplete; in checked studies, under half of the missing clones stem from an unresolved V gene, and the remainder is unexplained. V and J calls and clone size are as listed in that table; D and trimming were resolved from the DNA. The sample table lists more than 90,000 clones, about 76% of them with a count of one. The ten largest account for roughly 8% of the sample.

The cohort consisted of 666 healthy bone marrow donors. At the time of sampling, every cohort member was nominally healthy, though immune exposures that went unrecorded were likely present. CMV serostatus was positive for almost 300 and negative for about half of the roughly 670 cohort members, and was not recorded for this donor. Every donor gave a peripheral blood sample, and the peripheral blood mononuclear cells from that sample were used for TCR beta sequencing. Genomic DNA was extracted from the blood cell samples with the Qiagen DNeasy Blood Extraction Kit. Broader findings and caveats from the paper: Some IMGT-functional V segments, including TRBV6-2 and TRBV6-3, could not be told apart with the 87-base-pair reads, so those segments were excluded. In a later analysis, most CMV-associated TCR beta chains were found to appear HLA-restricted, with HLA associations seemingly driven largely by CMV exposure. In a later analysis, several top co-occurrence clusters were reported to appear linked to parvovirus B19, influenza, CMV and Epstein-Barr virus. Compared with the roughly 670-donor mean, donors in an Asian-associated ancestry cluster had fewer N-insertions in productive TCRs, according to a later genetic analysis. In an earlier analysis of around 600 of the donors, most TCR beta V segments appeared in productive rearrangements about 90% or about 30% of the time, broadly matching IMGT annotations. In vitro tests confirmed that three of the cytomegalovirus-associated TCR beta chains recognize cytomegalovirus antigens. Most TCR sequences were observed very rarely across donors, whereas some public TCRs were present in many individuals. Only TCR beta chains were sequenced in this cohort, and the absence of alpha or paired-chain data limited detectable features. A later analysis associated approximately 17,000 TCR beta sequences with specific HLA alleles at a false discovery rate of 0.05. In a later analysis, HLA-associated TCR beta chains showed more clonal expansion and lower generation probabilities than non-associated chains that were equally common. Because HLA typing was unavailable for some donors at each locus, only the typed subset was used in association tests. Strong co-occurrence of HLA alleles, especially DR and DQ, made assigning TCR associations to individual alleles difficult. A further reported finding was that TCR beta sequences accurately predicted the HLA-A and HLA-B alleles for most subjects in the first cohort. In the study, about 150 TCR beta chains were listed as associated with cytomegalovirus. In a later genetic analysis, a missense DCLRE1C variant was associated with V-gene and J-gene trimming of TCR beta chains, and the association was replicated in an independent cohort. Correlated functional status among segregating V segments might be attributable to linkage disequilibrium, but an unknown experimental factor could not be ruled out. Some 15 rarely observed V segments, including chromosome 9 orphons, were excluded from the earlier analysis of just under 600 of the donors because counts were too low. The only immune exposure information available for the cohort was CMV serostatus. Presence/absence analyses assumed roughly uniform sequencing depth across donors, an assumption that may not hold. In both the original and validation cohorts, the classifier was reported to diagnose cytomegalovirus status with high specificity and sensitivity. A group of highly shared sequence variants was considered likely to be a technical artifact of the sequencing pipeline. It was suggested by the authors that the approach could potentially be generalized to other disease states and immunological phenotypes. According to a later analysis, TCR association rates differed among HLA loci, with DRB1 alleles showing the most associated TCRs and HLA-C alleles showing the fewest.

Per the germline V gene, SGHAT is the CDR1 and FQNNGV is the CDR2. V and J are truncated by 0 bases and 8 bases respectively, leaving an intervening sequence of 13 bases. The CDR3 starts with the cysteine, ends with the phenylalanine, and has 15 residues. CDR3 DNA is the only sequence kept; it has 45 bases, read in frame from the first base. The V and J genes are TRBV11-2 and TRBJ2-2, with TRBD2 as a weak D call on 6 bases. Sequenced input: PBMCs. The receptor comes from a human donor in good health. The encoded CDR3 is CASSLEGLGGGELFF. The nucleotide sequence is given as TGTGCCAGCAGCTTAGAGGGGCTGGGGGGAGGGGAGCTGTTTTTT.